Below, one T cell receptor (beta chain) is given with its context. The antigen this receptor binds is unknown. Base qualities are not recorded, but no much larger clone differs from it by a single base. The cysteine opens and the phenylalanine closes a CDR3 of 15 amino acids. Only CDR3 DNA remains: 45 bases, in frame from the first base. Looking up the germline V gene yields CDR1 SGHDT and CDR2 YYEEEE. V is cut back by 1 base and J by 3 bases, with 6 bases in the junction unmatched. This sample was taken from a study of graft-versus-host responses after intestinal transplantation (dated by TCRdb to the early 2020s). Notes on the research overall: The transplants that recipients received were multivisceral, liver-intestinal, or isolated intestinal. Donor T cell macrochimerism was defined as a peak of at least 4% donor T cells among recipient peripheral blood mononuclear cells. Alloreactive clones were identified by sequencing pre-transplant mixed lymphocyte reaction products and comparing these products with unstimulated pre-transplant donor and recipient T cells. Graft-versus-host and host-versus-graft alloreactive T cell clones were tracked in the graft, circulation and bone marrow after intestinal transplantation using bulk TCR-beta CDR3 sequencing. Anti-thymocyte globulin induction was given to all recipients, followed by maintenance tacrolimus and steroids for two to three years. Rather than being sequenced by the commercial service, samples from a few later patients were sequenced in-house on an Illumina MiSeq and processed with MiXCR. The cohort enrolled about two dozen intestinal transplant recipients, one of whom was a retransplant, and a few patients without pretransplant specimens were excluded.

The library was obtained by the immunoSEQ multiplex PCR assay. For most patients, genomic DNA was isolated using the Qiagen DNeasy Blood and Tissue Kit and was shipped frozen to Adaptive Biotechnologies for TCR sequencing. For most patients, genomic DNA was subjected to high-throughput TCR-beta CDR3 sequencing by Adaptive Biotechnologies. From the authors' description of their analysis: Adaptive's ImmunoSEQ software supplied the TCR sequencing data for around 19 patients, while MiXCR and VDJtools were used to process a few other patients. To correct CD4 versus CD8 sorting errors, any sequence found in both subsets at a frequency ratio below 5:1 was removed. CDR3 nucleotide sequences shared between donor and recipient were removed because the origin of such sequences could not be assigned. Alloreactive clones required at least 2-fold expansion over unstimulated cells and minimum CFSE-low frequency of 0.002% (template counts) or 0.001% (read counts). Clones detected in sequenced pre-transplant spleen, lymph node, or MLR CFSE-low populations of the donor or recipient were defined as mappable. The cumulative frequency of alloreactive clones was calculated as a percentage of all sequences, weighted by copy number. As stored in TCRdb, this immuneACCESS dataset retains in-frame rearrangements with V and J assigned. A fraction of the clones does not appear; measured against another copy, unresolved V genes explain less than half of the discrepancy, and the remainder lacks a known reason. That table is the source of V, J and clone size, and D and trimming were worked out from the DNA. The sample table lists under 85,000 clones, roughly 91% of them with a count of one. The ten largest clones represent 1.3% of the sample.

Interpreted using the paper, the time point label stands for: cells obtained before transplantation from donor or recipient. CD3+CD4+ and CD3+CD8+ populations were FACS-sorted from unstimulated pre-transplant donor and recipient cells taken from spleen or lymph nodes. On the study overall, not on this receptor specifically: Early after transplant, peak levels of circulating GvH clones were associated with declines in HvG clones. GvH clones were detected in recipient bone marrow, and some of these GvH clones were observed earlier in ileal mucosa or blood, consistent with an intestinal mucosal origin. Patients with donor T cell macrochimerism had high GvH to HvG T cell clonal ratios in their allografts. The conclusions were limited by the relatively low number and heterogeneity of the intestinal transplant patients.

Source: unstimulated CD8+ T cells sorted from spleen or lymph node cells, taken before intestinal transplant. The chain joins TRBV5-6 to TRBJ2-5; the central 7 bases match TRBD2. This TCR derives from a human donor who received an intestinal transplant. The nucleotides read TGTGCCAGCAGCTTGTGGGAGGGTGGGGAAGAGACCCAGTACTTC. Its protein is CASSLWEGGEETQYF.